A selection of T cell receptor beta chains follows, all from one sample in a study of T-cell memory formation after mild COVID-19. In TCRdb, the 5' RACE reads were re-called with MiXCR into one record per CDR3 protein. The data show roughly 400,000 distinct CDR3 sequences, 16% seen once. Sequencing was performed on PBMCs or a T cell subset sorted from them (not recorded which). The source is a man between 18 and 29 years old who had mild COVID-19 (a few samples of this study predate the infection). Cell type and time point are not known. Both conserved end residues are part of each CDR3.

TRBV4-1	CASSQDGEESEQFF
TRBV20-1	CSQTSENTDTQYF
TRBV14	CASSQRDRSSYNEQFF
TRBV5-1	CASSFGTLANTGELFF
TRBV5-1	CASSLAAGVIREKLFF
TRBV7-2	CASSGLKGASTGELFF
TRBV28	CATRLTRDTDTQYF
TRBV6-5	CATGTNTGELFF
TRBV7-9	CASSPSTGWDEKLFF
TRBV3-1	CASSLTDTFDEQYF
TRBV5-4	CASSWGQEFYYGYIF
TRBV27	CASSFGAGLLNTEAFF
TRBV20-1	CSARRDPKGQGAGYGYTF
TRBV9	CASSVASGGFTDTQYF
TRBV7-2	CASSPRTKGETQYF
TRBV5-1	CASSLGVVDYGYTF
TRBV6-5	CASSYQGDSVGYTF
TRBV10-3	CAITRQGTAEQFF
TRBV5-4	CASSRTGGSGANVLTF
TRBV7-9	CASSLGDRARDTQYF
TRBV12-3/TRBV12-4	CASNLNGGGDTQYF
TRBV9	CASSYGTGVQPQHF
TRBV12-3/TRBV12-4	CASSSRGGHEQYF
TRBV7-2	CASSHEDRARHEQYF
TRBV6-2/TRBV6-3	CASKPTGPYEQYF
TRBV7-9	CASSFPTYNEQFF
TRBV6-5	CASSYVGAQGGYTF